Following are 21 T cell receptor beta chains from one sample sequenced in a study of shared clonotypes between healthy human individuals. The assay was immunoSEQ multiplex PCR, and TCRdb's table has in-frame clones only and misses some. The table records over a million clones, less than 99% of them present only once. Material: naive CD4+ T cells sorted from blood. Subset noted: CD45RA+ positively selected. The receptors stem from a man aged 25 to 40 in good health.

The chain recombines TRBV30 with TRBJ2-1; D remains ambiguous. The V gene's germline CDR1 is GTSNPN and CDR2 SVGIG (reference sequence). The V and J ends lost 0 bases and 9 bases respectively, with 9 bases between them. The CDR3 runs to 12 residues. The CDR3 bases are TGTGCCTGGAGTGTACGGAGAGGTGAGCAGTTCTTC. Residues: CAWSVRRGEQFF.

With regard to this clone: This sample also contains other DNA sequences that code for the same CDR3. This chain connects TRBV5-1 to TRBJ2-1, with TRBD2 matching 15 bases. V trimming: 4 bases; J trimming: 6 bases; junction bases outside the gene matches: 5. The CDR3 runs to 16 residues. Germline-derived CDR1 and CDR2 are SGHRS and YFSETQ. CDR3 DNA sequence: TGCGCCAGCAGCAGTGGACTAGCGGGAGGGGGCAATGAGCAGTTCTTC. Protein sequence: CASSSGLAGGGNEQFF.

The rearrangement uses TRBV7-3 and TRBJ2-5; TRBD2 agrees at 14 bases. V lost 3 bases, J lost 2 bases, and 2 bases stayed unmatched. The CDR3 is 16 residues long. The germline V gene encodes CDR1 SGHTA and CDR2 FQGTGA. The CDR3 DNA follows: TGTGCCAGCAGCTTGGGACTAGCGGGAGTTCAAGAGACCCAGTACTTC. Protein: CASSLGLAGVQETQYF.

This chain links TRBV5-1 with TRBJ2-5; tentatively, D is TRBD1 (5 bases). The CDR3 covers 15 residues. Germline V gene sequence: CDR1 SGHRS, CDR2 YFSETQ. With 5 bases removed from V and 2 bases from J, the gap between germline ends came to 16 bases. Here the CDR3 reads CASSRGPGQQETQYF. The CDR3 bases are TGCGCCAGCAGTCGTGGCCCAGGGCAACAAGAGACCCAGTACTTC.

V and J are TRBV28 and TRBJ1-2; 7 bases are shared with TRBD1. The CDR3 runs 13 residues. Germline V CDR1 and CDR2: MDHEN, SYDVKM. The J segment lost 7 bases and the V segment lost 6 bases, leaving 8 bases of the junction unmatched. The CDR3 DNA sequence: TGTGCCAGCAGCCCGGACAGGATCAGTGGCTACACCTTC. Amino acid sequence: CASSPDRISGYTF.

The CDR3 loop is CASSQGPAGADTQYF. CDR3 nucleotides: TGCGCCAGCAGCCAAGGTCCAGCGGGAGCCGATACGCAGTATTTT. The chain uses TRBV4-3 and TRBJ2-3; 8 nucleotides agree with TRBD2. The CDR3 extends over 15 amino acids. Germline CDR1 is LGHNA and CDR2 is YSLEER. The trim removed 1 base at V and 6 bases at J, leaving 6 bases unmatched.

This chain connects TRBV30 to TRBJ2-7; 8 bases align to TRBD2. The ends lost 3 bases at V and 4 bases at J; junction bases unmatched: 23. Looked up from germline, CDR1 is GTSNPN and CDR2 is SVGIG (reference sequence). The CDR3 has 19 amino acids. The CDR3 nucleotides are TGTGCCTGGAGCGCGTTCCCAGACAATATAGGGACTAGTCGTTACGAGCAGTACTTC. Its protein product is CAWSAFPDNIGTSRYEQYF.

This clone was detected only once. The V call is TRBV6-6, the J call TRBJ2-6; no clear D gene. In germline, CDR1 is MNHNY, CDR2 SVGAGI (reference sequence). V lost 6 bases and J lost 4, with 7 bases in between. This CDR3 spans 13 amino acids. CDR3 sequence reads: CASSLRGANVLTF. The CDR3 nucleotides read TGTGCCAGCAGCCTTCGGGGGGCCAACGTCCTGACTTTC.

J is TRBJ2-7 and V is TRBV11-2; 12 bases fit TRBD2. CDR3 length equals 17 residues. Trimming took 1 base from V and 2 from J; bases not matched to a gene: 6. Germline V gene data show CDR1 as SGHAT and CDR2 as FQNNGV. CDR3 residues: CASSLGGTSGSPYEQYF. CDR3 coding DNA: TGTGCCAGCAGCTTAGGCGGGACTAGCGGGTCCCCCTACGAGCAGTACTTC.

DNA for the CDR3: TGTGCCAGCAGTTCCAGGGGCCATGGCTACACCTTC. Its translation is CASSSRGHGYTF. The chain links TRBV28 to TRBJ1-2; D may be TRBD1 (6 bases). The CDR3 is 12 residues long. V lost 4 bases to trimming and J lost 6 bases, with 9 bases between them. Germline-derived CDR1 and CDR2 are MDHEN and SYDVKM.

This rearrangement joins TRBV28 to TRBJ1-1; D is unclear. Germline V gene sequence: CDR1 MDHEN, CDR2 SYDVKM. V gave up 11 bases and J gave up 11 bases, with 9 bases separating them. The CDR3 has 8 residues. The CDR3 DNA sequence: TGTGCCGGAGGGCAGGCTTTCTTT. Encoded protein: CAGGQAFF.

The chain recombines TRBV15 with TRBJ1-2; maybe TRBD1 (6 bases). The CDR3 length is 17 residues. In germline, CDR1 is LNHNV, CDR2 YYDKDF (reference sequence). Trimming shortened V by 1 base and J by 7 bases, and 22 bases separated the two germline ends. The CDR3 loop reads CATSRVERDIVGVGYTF. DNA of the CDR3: TGTGCCACCAGCAGAGTCGAGAGGGACATCGTCGGTGTTGGCTACACCTTC.

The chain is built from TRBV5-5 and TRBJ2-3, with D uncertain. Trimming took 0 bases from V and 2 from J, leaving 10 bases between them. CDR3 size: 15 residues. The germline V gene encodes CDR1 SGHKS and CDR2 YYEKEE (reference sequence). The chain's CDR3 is CASSLVWRSTDTQYF. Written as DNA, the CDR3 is TGTGCCAGCAGCTTGGTCTGGCGGTCCACAGATACGCAGTATTTT.

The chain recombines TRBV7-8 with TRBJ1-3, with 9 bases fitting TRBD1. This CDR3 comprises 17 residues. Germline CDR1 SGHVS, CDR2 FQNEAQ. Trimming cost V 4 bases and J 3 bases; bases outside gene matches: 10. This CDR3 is CASSSLPTGGYGNTIYF. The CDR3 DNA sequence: TGTGCCAGCAGCTCCCTACCGACAGGGGGTTATGGAAACACCATATATTTT.

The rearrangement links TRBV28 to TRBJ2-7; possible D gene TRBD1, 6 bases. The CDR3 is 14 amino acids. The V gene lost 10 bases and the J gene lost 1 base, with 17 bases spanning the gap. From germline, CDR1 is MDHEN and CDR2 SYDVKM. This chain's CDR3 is CATIDRPSSYEQYF. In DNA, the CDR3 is TGTGCCACCATCGACAGGCCGTCTTCCTACGAGCAGTACTTC. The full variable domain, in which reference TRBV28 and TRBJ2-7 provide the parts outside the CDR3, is DVKVTQSSRYLVKRTGEKVFLECVQDMDHENMFWYRQDPGLGLRLIYFSYDVKMKEKGDIPEGYSVSREKKERFSLILESASTNQTSMYLCATIDRPSSYEQYFGPGTRLTVT.

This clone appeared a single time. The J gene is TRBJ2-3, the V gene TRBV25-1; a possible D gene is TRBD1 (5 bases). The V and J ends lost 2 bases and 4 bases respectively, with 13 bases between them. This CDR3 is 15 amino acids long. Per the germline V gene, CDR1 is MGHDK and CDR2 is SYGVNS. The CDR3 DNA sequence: TGTGCCAGCAGTGAAAGTAGGGGCGCGGCAGATACGCAGTATTTT. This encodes CASSESRGAADTQYF.

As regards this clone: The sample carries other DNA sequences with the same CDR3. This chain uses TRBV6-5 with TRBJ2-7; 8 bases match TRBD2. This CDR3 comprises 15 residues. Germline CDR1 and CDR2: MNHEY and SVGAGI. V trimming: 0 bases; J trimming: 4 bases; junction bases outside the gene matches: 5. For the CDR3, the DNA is TGTGCCAGCAGTTACTCAGCGGGAGTTTCTTACGAGCAGTACTTC. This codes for CASSYSAGVSYEQYF.

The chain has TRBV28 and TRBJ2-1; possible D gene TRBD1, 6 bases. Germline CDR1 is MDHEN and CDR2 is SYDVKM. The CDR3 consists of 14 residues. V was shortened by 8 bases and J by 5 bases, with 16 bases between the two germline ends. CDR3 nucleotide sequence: TGTGCCAGCGAGTTCTCGGACAGAAACAATGAGCAGTTCTTC. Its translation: CASEFSDRNNEQFF.

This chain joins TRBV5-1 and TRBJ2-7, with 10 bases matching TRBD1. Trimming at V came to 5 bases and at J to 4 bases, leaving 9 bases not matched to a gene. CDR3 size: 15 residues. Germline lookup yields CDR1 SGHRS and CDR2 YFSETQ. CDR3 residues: CASREGTGDLYEQYF. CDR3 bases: TGCGCCAGCAGAGAAGGGACAGGGGACTTATACGAGCAGTACTTC.

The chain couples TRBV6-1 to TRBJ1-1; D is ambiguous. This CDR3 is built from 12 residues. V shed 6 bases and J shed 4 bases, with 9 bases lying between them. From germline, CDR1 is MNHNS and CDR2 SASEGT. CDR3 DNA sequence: TGTGCCAGCAGAGAGTTGACCACTGAAGCTTTCTTT. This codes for CASRELTTEAFF.

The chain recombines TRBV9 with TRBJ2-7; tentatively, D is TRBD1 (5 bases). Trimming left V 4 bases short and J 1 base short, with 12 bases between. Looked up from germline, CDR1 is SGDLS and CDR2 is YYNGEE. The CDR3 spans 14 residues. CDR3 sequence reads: CASSPRGRSYEQYF. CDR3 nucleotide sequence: TGTGCCAGCAGCCCAAGGGGCCGTTCCTACGAGCAGTACTTC.